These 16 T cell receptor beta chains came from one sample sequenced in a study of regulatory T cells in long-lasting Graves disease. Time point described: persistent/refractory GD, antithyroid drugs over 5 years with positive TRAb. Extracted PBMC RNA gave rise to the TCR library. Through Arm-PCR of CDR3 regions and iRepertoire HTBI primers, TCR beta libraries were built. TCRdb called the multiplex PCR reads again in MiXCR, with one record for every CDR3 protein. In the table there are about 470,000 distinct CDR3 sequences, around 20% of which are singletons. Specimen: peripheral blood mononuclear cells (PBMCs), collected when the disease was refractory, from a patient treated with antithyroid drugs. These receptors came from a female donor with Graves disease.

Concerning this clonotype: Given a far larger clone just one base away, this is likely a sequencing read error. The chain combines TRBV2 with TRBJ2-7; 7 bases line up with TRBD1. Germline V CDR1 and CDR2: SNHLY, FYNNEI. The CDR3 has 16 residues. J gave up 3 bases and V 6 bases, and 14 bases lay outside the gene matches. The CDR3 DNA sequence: TGTGCCAGCAGCCCAAACTTCAGGGGGATGAACTACGAGCAGTACTTC. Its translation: CASSPNFRGMNYEQYF.

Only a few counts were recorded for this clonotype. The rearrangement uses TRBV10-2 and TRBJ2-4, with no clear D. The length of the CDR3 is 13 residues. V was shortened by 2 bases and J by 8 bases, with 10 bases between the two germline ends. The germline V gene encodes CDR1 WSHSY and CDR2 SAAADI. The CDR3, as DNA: TGCGCCAGCAGTGAGGCCGGTGGTCACATTCAGTACTTC. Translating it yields CASSEAGGHIQYF.

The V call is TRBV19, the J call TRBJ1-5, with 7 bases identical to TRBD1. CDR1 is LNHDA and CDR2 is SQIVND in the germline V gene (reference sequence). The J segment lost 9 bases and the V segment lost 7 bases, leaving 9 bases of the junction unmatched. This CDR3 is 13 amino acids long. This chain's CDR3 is CASTRDSRTPQHF. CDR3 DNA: TGTGCCAGTACCCGGGACAGCCGTACGCCCCAGCATTTT. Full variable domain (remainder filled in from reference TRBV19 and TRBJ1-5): DGGITQSPKYLFRKEGQNVTLSCEQNLNHDAMYWYRQDPGQGLRLIYYSQIVNDFQKGDIAEGYSVSREKKESFPLTVTSAQKNPTAFYLCASTRDSRTPQHFGDGTRLSIL.

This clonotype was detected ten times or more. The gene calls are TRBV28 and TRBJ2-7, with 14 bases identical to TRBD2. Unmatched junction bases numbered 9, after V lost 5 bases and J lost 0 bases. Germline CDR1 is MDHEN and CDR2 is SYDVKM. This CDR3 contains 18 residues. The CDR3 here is CASSLPLGTSGSSYEQYF. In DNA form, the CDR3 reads TGTGCCAGCAGTCTCCCCCTCGGGACTAGCGGGAGCTCCTACGAGCAGTACTTC.

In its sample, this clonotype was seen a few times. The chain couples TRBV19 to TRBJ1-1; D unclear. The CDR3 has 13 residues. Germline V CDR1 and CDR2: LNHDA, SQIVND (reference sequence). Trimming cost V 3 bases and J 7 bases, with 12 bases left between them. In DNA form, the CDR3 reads TGTGCCAGTAGTATCGGTGACCAAAATGAAGCTTTCTTT. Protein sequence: CASSIGDQNEAFF.

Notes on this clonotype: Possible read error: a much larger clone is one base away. For the CDR3, the DNA is TGTGCCAGCAGCCCTAGACCGTCCGGGTTCTACGAGCAGTACTTC. Translation gives CASSPRPSGFYEQYF. J is TRBJ2-7 and V is TRBV5-5; D not resolved. This CDR3 spans 15 amino acids. Trimming shortened V by 4 bases and J by 3 bases, and 17 bases separated the two germline ends. CDR1 is SGHKS, CDR2 YYEKEE, per germline (reference sequence).

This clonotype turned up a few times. The CDR3 sequence: CASSQTLVGYEQYF. For the CDR3, the DNA is TGCGCCAGCAGCCAAACCCTCGTCGGTTACGAGCAGTACTTC. This chain links TRBV4-1 with TRBJ2-7; D is ambiguous. The length of the CDR3 is 14 residues. CDR1 is MGHRA and CDR2 is YSYEKL in the germline V gene. V was clipped by 2 bases and J by 4 bases, with 12 bases between them.

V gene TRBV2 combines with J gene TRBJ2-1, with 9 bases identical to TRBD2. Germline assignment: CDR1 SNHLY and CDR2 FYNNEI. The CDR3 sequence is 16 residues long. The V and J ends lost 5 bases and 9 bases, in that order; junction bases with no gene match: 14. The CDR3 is CASSYEGGRAFAEQFF. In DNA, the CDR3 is TGTGCCAGCAGTTACGAGGGCGGGAGGGCCTTTGCTGAGCAGTTCTTC.

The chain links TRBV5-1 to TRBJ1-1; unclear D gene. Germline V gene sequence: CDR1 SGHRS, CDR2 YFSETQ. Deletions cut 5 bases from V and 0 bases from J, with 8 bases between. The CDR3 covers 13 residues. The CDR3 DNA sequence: TGCGCCAGCAGGAGAAGTTTGAACACTGAAGCTTTCTTT. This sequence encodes CASRRSLNTEAFF. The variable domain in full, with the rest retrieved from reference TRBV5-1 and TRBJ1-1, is KAGVTQTPRYLIKTRGQQVTLSCSPISGHRSVSWYQQTPGQGLQFLFEYFSETQRNKGNFPGRFSGRQFSNSRSEMNVSTLELGDSALYLCASRRSLNTEAFFGQGTRLTVV.

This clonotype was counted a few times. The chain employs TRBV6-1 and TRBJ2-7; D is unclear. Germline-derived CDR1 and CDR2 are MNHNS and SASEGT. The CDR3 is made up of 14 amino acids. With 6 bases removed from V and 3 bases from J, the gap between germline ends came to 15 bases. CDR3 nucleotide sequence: TGTGCCAGCAGCGATACACTAAAGGGCTACGAGCAGTACTTC. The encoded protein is CASSDTLKGYEQYF.

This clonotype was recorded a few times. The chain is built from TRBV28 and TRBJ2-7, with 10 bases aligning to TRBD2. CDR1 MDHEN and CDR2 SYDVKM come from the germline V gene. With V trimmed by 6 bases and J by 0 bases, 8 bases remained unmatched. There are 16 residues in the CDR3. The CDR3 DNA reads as TGTGCCAGCAGCACCCTAGCGGGAGTGCCCTCCTACGAGCAGTACTTC. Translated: CASSTLAGVPSYEQYF.

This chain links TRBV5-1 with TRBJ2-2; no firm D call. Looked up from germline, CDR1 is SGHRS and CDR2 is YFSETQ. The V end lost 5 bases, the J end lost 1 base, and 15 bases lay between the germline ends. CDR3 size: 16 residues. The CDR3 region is CASSRWTELNTGELFF. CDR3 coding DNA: TGCGCCAGCAGTCGCTGGACGGAACTGAACACCGGGGAGCTGTTTTTT.

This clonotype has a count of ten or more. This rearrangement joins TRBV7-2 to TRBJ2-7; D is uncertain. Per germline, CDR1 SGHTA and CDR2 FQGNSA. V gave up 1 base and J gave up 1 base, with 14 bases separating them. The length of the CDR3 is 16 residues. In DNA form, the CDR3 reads TGTGCCAGCAGCTTAGGGAGTTTTGGTGCATCCTACGAGCAGTACTTC. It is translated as CASSLGSFGASYEQYF.

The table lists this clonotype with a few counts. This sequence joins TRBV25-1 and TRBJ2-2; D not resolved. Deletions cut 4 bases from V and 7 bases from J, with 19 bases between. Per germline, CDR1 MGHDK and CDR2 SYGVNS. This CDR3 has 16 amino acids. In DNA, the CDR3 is TGTGCCAGCAGTGCAGCTCCGGCAGGACGAGTCGGGGAGCTGTTTTTT. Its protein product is CASSAAPAGRVGELFF.

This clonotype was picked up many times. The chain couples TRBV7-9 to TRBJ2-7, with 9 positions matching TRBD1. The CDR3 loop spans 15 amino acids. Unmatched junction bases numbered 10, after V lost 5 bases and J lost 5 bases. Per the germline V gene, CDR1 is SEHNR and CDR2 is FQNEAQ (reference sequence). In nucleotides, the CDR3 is TGTGCCAGCAGCGCAACCGGGACAGGGATTCACGAGCAGTACTTC. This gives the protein CASSATGTGIHEQYF.

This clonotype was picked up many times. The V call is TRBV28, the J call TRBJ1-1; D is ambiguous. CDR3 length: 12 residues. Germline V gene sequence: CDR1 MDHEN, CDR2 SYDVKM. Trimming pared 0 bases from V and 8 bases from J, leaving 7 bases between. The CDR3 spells CASSLWAGEAFF. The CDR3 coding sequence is TGTGCCAGCAGTTTATGGGCGGGGGAAGCTTTCTTT.